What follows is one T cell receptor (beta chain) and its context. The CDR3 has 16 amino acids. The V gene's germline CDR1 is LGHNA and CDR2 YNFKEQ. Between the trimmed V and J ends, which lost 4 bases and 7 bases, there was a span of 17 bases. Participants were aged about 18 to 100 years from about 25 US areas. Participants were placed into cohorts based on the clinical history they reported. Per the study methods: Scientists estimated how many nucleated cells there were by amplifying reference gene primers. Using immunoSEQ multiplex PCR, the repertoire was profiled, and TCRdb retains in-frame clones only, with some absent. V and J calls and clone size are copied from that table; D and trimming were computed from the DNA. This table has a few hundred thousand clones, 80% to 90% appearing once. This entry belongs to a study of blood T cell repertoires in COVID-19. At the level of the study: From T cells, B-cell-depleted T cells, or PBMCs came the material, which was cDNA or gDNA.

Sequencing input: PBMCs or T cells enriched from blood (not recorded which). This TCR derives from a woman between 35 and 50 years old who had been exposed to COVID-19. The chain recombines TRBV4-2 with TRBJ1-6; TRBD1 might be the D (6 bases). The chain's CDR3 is CASSLPAGVLNSPLHF. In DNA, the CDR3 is TGTGCCAGCAGCCTTCCGGCAGGGGTTCTAAATTCACCCCTCCACTTT.